The clone carrying this TCR beta chain occurred once. The target antigen is unknown. The multiple sclerosis controls were treatment-naive patients affected by stable or active relapsing-remitting disease. This sample is part of a study of CD8 T cells in Susac syndrome. Random hexamers were used to reverse transcribe the RNA input (roughly 0.5 to 1 ug). An immunoSEQ multiplex PCR generated amplified TCR beta CDR3 products spanning 54 Vbeta and 13 Jbeta. MiXCR was run by TCRdb on the immunoSEQ multiplex PCR reads, yielding one entry per CDR3 protein. The sample consists of 150,000 to 200,000 distinct CDR3 sequences, 90% to 95% of them appearing once. Study findings and constraints: Regarding the TCR sequencing and HLA analysis, the study admitted that a relatively small number of individuals were involved.

The CDR3 is 14 amino acids. V lost 0 bases and J 15 bases, leaving 19 bases between the germline ends. The germline V gene encodes CDR1 SGHRS and CDR2 YFSETQ. Specimen: CD4+ T cells from PBMCs. The receptor was isolated from a human donor with multiple sclerosis. The V call is TRBV5-1, the J call TRBJ2-4; possible D gene TRBD1, 6 bases. The DNA for the CDR3 is TGCGCCAGCAGCTTGGAGTCCAGGGGCGGTTCTACGTACTTC. It is translated as CASSLESRGGSTYF.